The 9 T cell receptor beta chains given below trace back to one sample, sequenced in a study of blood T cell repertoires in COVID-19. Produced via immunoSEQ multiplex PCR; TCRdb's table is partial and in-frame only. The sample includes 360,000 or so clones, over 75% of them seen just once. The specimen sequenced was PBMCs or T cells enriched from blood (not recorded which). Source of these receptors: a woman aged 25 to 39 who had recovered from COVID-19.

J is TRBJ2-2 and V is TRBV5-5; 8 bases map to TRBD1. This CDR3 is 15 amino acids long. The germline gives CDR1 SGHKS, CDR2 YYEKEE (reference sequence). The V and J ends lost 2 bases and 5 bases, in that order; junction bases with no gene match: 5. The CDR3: CASSFGQGKTGELFF. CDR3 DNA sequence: TGTGCCAGCAGCTTTGGACAGGGAAAGACCGGGGAGCTGTTTTTT.

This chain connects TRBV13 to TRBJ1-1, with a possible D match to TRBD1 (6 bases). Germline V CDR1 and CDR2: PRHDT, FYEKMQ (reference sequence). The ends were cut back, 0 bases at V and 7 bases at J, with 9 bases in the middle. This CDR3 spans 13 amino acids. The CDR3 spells CASSLGVRGEAFF. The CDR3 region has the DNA TGTGCCAGCAGCTTAGGGGTCAGGGGTGAAGCTTTCTTT.

The DNA for the CDR3 is TGTGCCAGCAGCTTGGGTCCAGCGGGAGGTGAGCAGTTCTTC. Translating it yields CASSLGPAGGEQFF. The chain is built from TRBV5-4 and TRBJ2-1, with 9 nucleotides matching TRBD2. The V gene's germline CDR1 is SGHNT and CDR2 YYREEE (reference sequence). The CDR3 is 14 amino acids. V dropped 0 bases and J dropped 9; count of bases not matched to a gene: 4. The variable domain in full, with the rest retrieved from reference TRBV5-4 and TRBJ2-1, is ETGVTQSPTHLIKTRGQQVTLRCSSQSGHNTVSWYQQALGQGPQFIFQYYREEENGRGNFPPRFSGLQFPNYSSELNVNALELDDSALYLCASSLGPAGGEQFFGPGTRLTVL.

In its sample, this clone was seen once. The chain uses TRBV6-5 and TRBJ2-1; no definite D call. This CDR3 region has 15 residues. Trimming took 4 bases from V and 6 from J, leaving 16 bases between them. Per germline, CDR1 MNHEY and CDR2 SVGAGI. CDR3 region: CASSSPAGPGNEQFF. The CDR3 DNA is TGTGCCAGCAGTTCCCCGGCCGGCCCAGGCAATGAGCAGTTCTTC.

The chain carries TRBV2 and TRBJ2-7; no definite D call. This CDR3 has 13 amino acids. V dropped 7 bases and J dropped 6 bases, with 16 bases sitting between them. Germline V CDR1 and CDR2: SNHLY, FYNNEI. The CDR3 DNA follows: TGTGCCAGCATCAGTTACCCTCCGGGCGAGCAGTACTTC. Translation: CASISYPPGEQYF.

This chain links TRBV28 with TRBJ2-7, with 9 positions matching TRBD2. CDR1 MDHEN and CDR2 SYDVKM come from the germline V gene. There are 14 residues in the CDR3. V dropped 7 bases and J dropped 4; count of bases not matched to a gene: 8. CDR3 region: CASKSGTSRYEQYF. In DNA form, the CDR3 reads TGTGCCAGCAAATCCGGGACTAGCAGATACGAGCAGTACTTC.

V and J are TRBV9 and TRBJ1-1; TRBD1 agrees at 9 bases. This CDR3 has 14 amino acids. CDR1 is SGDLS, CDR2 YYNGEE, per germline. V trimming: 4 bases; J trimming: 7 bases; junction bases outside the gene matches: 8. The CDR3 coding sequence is TGTGCCAGCAGCACCGGGACAGGGAGAGGTGAAGCTTTCTTT. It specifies CASSTGTGRGEAFF. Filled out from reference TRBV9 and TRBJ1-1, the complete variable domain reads DSGVTQTPKHLITATGQRVTLRCSPRSGDLSVYWYQQSLDQGLQFLIQYYNGEERAKGNILERFSAQQFPDLHSELNLSSLELGDSALYFCASSTGTGRGEAFFGQGTRLTVV.

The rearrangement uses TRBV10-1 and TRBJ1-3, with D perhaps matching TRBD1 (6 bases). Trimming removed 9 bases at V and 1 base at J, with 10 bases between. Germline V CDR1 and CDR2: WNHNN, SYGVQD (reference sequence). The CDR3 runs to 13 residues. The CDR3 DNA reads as TGCGCCAGTACAGGGCTATCTGGAAACACCATATATTTT. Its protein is CASTGLSGNTIYF.

The CDR3 reads CASSVGTAPGYGYTF. In nucleotides, the CDR3 is TGTGCCAGCAGTGTAGGGACAGCGCCTGGCTATGGCTACACCTTC. The gene calls are TRBV2 and TRBJ1-2, with 7 nucleotides matching TRBD1. V dropped 4 bases and J dropped 4; count of bases not matched to a gene: 9. In germline, CDR1 is SNHLY, CDR2 FYNNEI. The CDR3 runs 15 residues.